The 7 T cell receptor beta chains given below trace back to one sample, sequenced in a study of vaccination and CD4 T cells after COVID-19. Sequencing of the DNA from cultured CD4+ T cells was carried out with the Oncomine TCR Beta short-read assay. TCRdb reprocessed the PCR reads via MiXCR and lists one record per CDR3 protein. The repertoire holds about 15,000 distinct CDR3 sequences, approximately 60% seen once, with roughly a fifth in the top ten. For these TCRs, the target antigens are not known. The treatment was: roughly 10-day PBMC culture with coronavirus spike peptide pools or control peptides (ViraFEST assay). Sequencing input: CD4+ T cells from blood, cultured in vitro. Source of these receptors: a human donor who had recovered from COVID-19.

The CDR3 protein is CASSTRQDYSYEQYF. The CDR3, as DNA: TGTGCCAGTAGTACCAGACAGGACTACTCCTACGAGCAGTACTTC. The rearrangement uses TRBV19 and TRBJ2-7; either TRBD1 or TRBD2 may supply D (6 bases each). V lost 4 bases, J lost 0 bases, and 13 bases lay in between. CDR3 length: 15 amino acids. Germline V gene data show CDR1 as LNHDA and CDR2 as SQIVND (reference sequence).

The CDR3 region has the DNA TGTGCCATCAGTGAGGGGGGACAGGGATATCAGCCCCAGCATTTT. Its translation: CAISEGGQGYQPQHF. The genes are TRBV10-3 and TRBJ1-5; 9 bases map to TRBD1. CDR3 length: 15 residues. Germline lookup yields CDR1 ENHRY and CDR2 SYGVKD. V lost 2 bases and J lost 5; bases outside the gene matches: 4.

CDR3 in amino acids: CASSFSAGANVLTF. CDR3 sequence (DNA): TGTGCCAGCAGTTTTTCGGCCGGGGCCAACGTCCTGACTTTC. This chain joins TRBV27 and TRBJ2-6; D is unclear. The CDR3 runs to 14 residues. Germline V CDR1 and CDR2: MNHEY, SMNVEV (reference sequence). The V end lost 3 bases, the J end lost 4 bases, and 7 bases lay between the germline ends.

The chain employs TRBV12-3 or TRBV12-4 and TRBJ1-2; the D is unclear. This CDR3 region has 13 residues. Trimming cost V 3 bases and J 2 bases, with 7 bases left between them. The CDR3 loop reads CASSLKGNYGYTF. The CDR3 region has the DNA TGTGCCAGCAGTTTGAAGGGCAACTATGGCTACACCTTC.

This chain connects TRBV6-1 to TRBJ1-1; maybe TRBD1 (5 bases). The CDR3 totals 18 residues. V shed 6 bases and J shed 4 bases, with 27 bases lying between them. Germline V gene sequence: CDR1 MNHNS, CDR2 SASEGT. The CDR3 is CASSSRRGEALSTTEAFF. The CDR3, as DNA: TGTGCCAGCAGCTCCCGACGGGGGGAGGCCCTATCAACCACTGAAGCTTTCTTT.

This chain uses TRBV7-3 with TRBJ2-1; 7 positions agree with TRBD2. The germline gives CDR1 SGHTA, CDR2 FQGTGA. This CDR3 is 15 amino acids long. Trimming took 5 bases from V and 0 from J; bases not matched to a gene: 4. CDR3: CASSQGTISYNEQFF. The CDR3, as DNA: TGTGCCAGCAGCCAAGGGACTATCTCCTACAATGAGCAGTTCTTC.

The chain employs TRBV18 and TRBJ2-2; D may correspond to TRBD1 or TRBD2 (5 bases each). CDR1 is KGHSH, CDR2 LQKENI, per germline. This CDR3 is 16 amino acids long. The V gene lost 1 base and the J gene lost 1 base, with 10 bases spanning the gap. The CDR3, as DNA: TGTGCCAGCTCACCACAAGAGGGGATGAACACCGGGGAGCTGTTTTTT. It codes for CASSPQEGMNTGELFF.